The next 20 T cell receptor beta chains were all read from a single sample in a study of tumor-infiltrating lymphocytes in primary liver carcinoma. TCR beta cDNA was reverse-transcribed from about 550 ng of total RNA. The reaction used a constant-region primer and ProtoScript II reverse transcriptase. Modified slightly, ARM-PCR produced TCR beta libraries over three nested multiplex PCR rounds. Primers for the first two PCR rounds were TRBV1-TRBV30 forward primers and a C-beta reverse primer (about 10 cycles per round). TCRdb independently ran MiXCR on the multiplex PCR reads; one entry per CDR3 protein. The sample has hundreds of thousands of distinct CDR3 sequences; 50% to 75% are singletons. The researchers obtained blood RNA from unsorted whole blood and also extracted germline DNA. The sample taken for sequencing was peripheral blood. The source is a woman in her thirties with primary liver carcinoma and hepatitis B virus infection.

This clonotype was found once. The chain couples TRBV11-1 to TRBJ2-1; no reliable D call. The CDR3 is 15 amino acids. From germline, CDR1 is SGHAT and CDR2 FQDESV (reference sequence). Trimming pared 7 bases from V and 2 bases from J, leaving 15 bases between. CDR3 in DNA: TGTGCCAGCAACTCAGTAGTGGGAACCTACAATGAGCAGTTCTTC. This translates into CASNSVVGTYNEQFF.

The gene calls are TRBV5-4 and TRBJ2-5; 9 bases match TRBD2. Losses at the gene ends were 2 bases for V and 1 base for J; bases not matched to a gene: 3. Germline V gene data show CDR1 as SGHNT and CDR2 as YYREEE (reference sequence). This CDR3 has 15 amino acids. The CDR3, as DNA: TGTGCCAGCAGCTTAGCGGGAGGCCTCCAAGAGACCCAGTACTTC. Its translation is CASSLAGGLQETQYF.

V and J are TRBV12-3 or TRBV12-4 and TRBJ1-1; TRBD1 agrees at 8 bases. The CDR3 is 14 amino acids. The junction had 10 bases not matched to a gene; V was cut back by 8 bases and J by 5 bases. CDR3 amino acids: CASGSQTGETEAFF. CDR3 DNA sequence: TGTGCCAGCGGTTCCCAGACAGGGGAGACTGAAGCTTTCTTT.

The chain uses TRBV11-2 and TRBJ1-3; a weak D match, TRBD1 (6 bases). The CDR3 has 17 residues. V gave up 6 bases and J gave up 1 base, with 19 bases separating them. Germline CDR1 and CDR2: SGHAT and FQNNGV. CDR3 DNA: TGTGCCAGCAGTAAAACCTCCAGGACAGTTTCTGGAAACACCATATATTTT. This translates into CASSKTSRTVSGNTIYF.

The chain couples TRBV6-2 or TRBV6-3 to TRBJ2-7, with 9 bases that match TRBD1. Trimming at V came to 10 bases and at J to 4 bases, leaving 8 bases not matched to a gene. Germline assignment: CDR1 MNHEY and CDR2 SVGEGT. The CDR3 is 13 residues long. The CDR3 sequence: CATVTGGNYEQYF. The CDR3 nucleotides read TGTGCCACCGTCACAGGGGGCAATTACGAGCAGTACTTC.

This sequence joins TRBV5-1 and TRBJ1-2, with TRBD1 as a possible D gene (6 bases). V lost 4 bases to trimming and J lost 8 bases, with 15 bases between them. The germline CDR1 and CDR2 sequences are SGHRS and YFSETQ. This CDR3 has 13 amino acids. CDR3 sequence: CASSPTGTSGYTF. In DNA form, the CDR3 reads TGCGCCAGCAGCCCGACAGGAACCAGCGGCTACACCTTC.

Concerning this clonotype itself: This may be a read error, as it is one base from a much larger clone. The chain joins TRBV4-2 to TRBJ2-2; D remains ambiguous. The CDR3 loop spans 15 amino acids. Germline loops: CDR1 LGHNA, CDR2 YNFKEQ. This CDR3 reads CVSSQDQRNTGELFF. The CDR3 DNA sequence: TGTGTCAGCAGCCAAGATCAGCGGAACACCGGGGAGCTGTTTTTT.

This clonotype was counted many times. V is TRBV29-1 and J is TRBJ2-7; weak D call: TRBD1 (6 bases). Germline V gene data show CDR1 as SQVTM and CDR2 as ANQGSEA. The CDR3 runs 14 residues. V was cut by 4 bases and J by 7 bases, with 20 bases left in between. The CDR3 DNA reads TGCAGCGTTGGAGGGCCAGGAAGGGGGTCTGAGCAGTACTTC. This encodes CSVGGPGRGSEQYF.

The CDR3 spells CASSIREKNIQYF. The CDR3, as DNA: TGTGCCAGTAGTATTAGGGAAAAAAACATTCAGTACTTC. This rearrangement joins TRBV19 to TRBJ2-4; D is uncertain. Germline CDR1 and CDR2: LNHDA and SQIVND (reference sequence). Trimming removed 3 bases at V and 4 bases at J, with 7 bases between. This CDR3 is built from 13 residues.

This chain connects TRBV30 to TRBJ2-1; D ambiguous. Trimming took off 2 bases at V and 0 bases at J, with 2 bases between the two ends. Germline V gene lookup returns CDR1 GTSNPN and CDR2 SVGIG (reference sequence). This CDR3 region has 12 residues. The CDR3 DNA reads as TGTGCCTGGAGTCCCTCCTACAATGAGCAGTTCTTC. It encodes CAWSPSYNEQFF.

This sequence joins TRBV14 and TRBJ1-1; D unresolved. This CDR3 contains 15 residues. Trimming removed 1 base from V and 4 bases from J, with 13 bases in between. Germline CDR1 and CDR2: SGHDN and FVKESK. Here the CDR3 reads CASSQGRLWVTEAFF. CDR3 in DNA: TGTGCCAGCAGCCAAGGTCGACTGTGGGTCACTGAAGCTTTCTTT.

This clonotype was picked up a small number of times. An end of the junction does not agree with germline; a read error may underlie this. This chain links TRBV12-3 or TRBV12-4 with TRBJ2-1; D gene uncertain. This CDR3 comprises 14 residues. The CDR3 loop reads CASSLASSYDEQFF. The CDR3 DNA follows: TGTGCCAGCAGTTTAGCGAGCTCCTACGATGAGCAGTTCTTC.

The chain combines TRBV29-1 with TRBJ2-5; possibly TRBD1 or TRBD2 for D (5 bases each). V shed 4 bases and J shed 4 bases, with 25 bases lying between them. The germline V gene has CDR1 SQVTM and CDR2 ANQGSEA. The CDR3 is 17 residues long. CDR3 DNA: TGCAGCGTTGTGGTTGGTGGGACGGTTCGGACGAGAGAGACCCAGTACTTC. Translated, it gives CSVVVGGTVRTRETQYF.

By frequency in the sample, this clonotype is medium-sized. This chain links TRBV11-2 with TRBJ2-5; D gene unclear. The CDR3 covers 13 residues. V was trimmed by 3 bases and J by 2 bases, leaving 7 bases between them. Germline CDR1 and CDR2: SGHAT and FQNNGV. The CDR3 DNA reads as TGTGCCAGCAGCTTGAGAAGGCAAGAGACCCAGTACTTC. Translated: CASSLRRQETQYF. Full variable domain (missing parts from reference TRBV11-2 and TRBJ2-5): EAGVAQSPRYKIIEKRQSVAFWCNPISGHATLYWYQQILGQGPKLLIQFQNNGVVDDSQLPKDRFSAERLKGVDSTLKIQPAKLEDSAVYLCASSLRRQETQYFGPGTRLLVL.

The chain employs TRBV20-1 and TRBJ2-7; weak D call: TRBD2 (5 bases). This CDR3 comprises 13 residues. The germline V gene encodes CDR1 DFQATT and CDR2 SNEGSKA (reference sequence). Trimming removed 3 bases at V and 2 bases at J, with 11 bases between. This CDR3 reads CSASRTDTYEQYF. Written as DNA, the CDR3 is TGCAGTGCTAGCCGGACTGATACCTACGAGCAGTACTTC.

This clonotype showed up many times. This chain links TRBV12-3 or TRBV12-4 with TRBJ2-2; a possible D gene is TRBD2 (5 bases). Trimming shortened V by 6 bases and J by 3 bases, and 8 bases separated the two germline ends. The CDR3 runs 13 residues. For the CDR3, the DNA is TGTGCCAGCAGCCCGCGGGACACCGGGGAGCTGTTTTTT. It is translated as CASSPRDTGELFF.

This clonotype was seen a handful of times. The chain joins TRBV12-3 or TRBV12-4 to TRBJ1-6, with no clear D. Trimming shortened V by 7 bases and J by 7 bases, and 8 bases separated the two germline ends. This CDR3 region has 12 residues. CDR3 residues: CASNIWNSPLHF. For the CDR3, the DNA is TGTGCCAGCAACATATGGAATTCACCCCTCCACTTT.

There are many counts of this clonotype. The J gene is TRBJ2-1, the V gene TRBV11-3; D is ambiguous. The CDR3 totals 13 residues. The germline V gene encodes CDR1 SGHNT and CDR2 YENEEA. Trimming took off 3 bases at V and 5 bases at J, with 8 bases between the two ends. CDR3 nucleotides: TGTGCCAGCAGCTTCATTGCCCACAATGAGCAGTTCTTC. As protein: CASSFIAHNEQFF.

A remark on this clonotype: One junction end does not reproduce the germline sequence, and a read error may be involved. This chain links TRBV7-9 with TRBJ1-1; no clear D. The length of the CDR3 is 15 residues. Germline CDR1 is SEHNR and CDR2 is FQNEAQ (reference sequence). The CDR3 DNA reads TGTGCCAGCAGCTTAGGCTATGGGATGAATACTGAAGCTTTCTTT. This codes for CASSLGYGMNTEAFF.

Turning to this clonotype: A much larger clone lies one base from this, so it may be a read error. The rearrangement joins TRBV29-1 to TRBJ2-1; D remains ambiguous. The CDR3 has 14 amino acids. Trimming shortened V by 3 bases and J by 7 bases, and 16 bases separated the two germline ends. Germline lookup yields CDR1 SQVTM and CDR2 ANQGSEA. The CDR3 coding sequence is TGCAGCGTTGATCAGGTACGGCAATGGAATGAGCAGTTCTTC. Its translation is CSVDQVRQWNEQFF.